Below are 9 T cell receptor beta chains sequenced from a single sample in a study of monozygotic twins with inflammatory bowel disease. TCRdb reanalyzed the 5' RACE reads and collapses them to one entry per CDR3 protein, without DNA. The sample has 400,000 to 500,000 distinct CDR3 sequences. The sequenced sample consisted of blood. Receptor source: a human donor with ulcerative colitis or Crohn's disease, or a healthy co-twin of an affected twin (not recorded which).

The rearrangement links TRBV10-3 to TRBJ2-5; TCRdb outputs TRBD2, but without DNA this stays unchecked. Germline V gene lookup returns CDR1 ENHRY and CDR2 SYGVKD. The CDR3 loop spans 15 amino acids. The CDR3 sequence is CAISTGTSGHETQYF.

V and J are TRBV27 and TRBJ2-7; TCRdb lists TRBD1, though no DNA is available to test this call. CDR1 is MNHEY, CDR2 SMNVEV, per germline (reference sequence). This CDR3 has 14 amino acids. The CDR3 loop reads CASHPRQGPYEQYF.

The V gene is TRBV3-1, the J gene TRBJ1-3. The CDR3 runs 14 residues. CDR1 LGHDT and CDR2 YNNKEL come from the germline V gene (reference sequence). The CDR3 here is CASSLGESGNTIYF.

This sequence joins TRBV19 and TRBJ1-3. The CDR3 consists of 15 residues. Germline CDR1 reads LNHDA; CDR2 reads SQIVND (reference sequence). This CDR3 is CASNPSQFSGNTIYF. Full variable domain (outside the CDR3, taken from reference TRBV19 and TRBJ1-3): DGGITQSPKYLFRKEGQNVTLSCEQNLNHDAMYWYRQDPGQGLRLIYYSQIVNDFQKGDIAEGYSVSREKKESFPLTVTSAQKNPTAFYLCASNPSQFSGNTIYFGEGSWLTVV.

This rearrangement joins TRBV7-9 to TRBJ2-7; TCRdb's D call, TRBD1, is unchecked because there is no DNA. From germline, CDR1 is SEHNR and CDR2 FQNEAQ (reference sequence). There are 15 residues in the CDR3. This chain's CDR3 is CASSFGQGAYYEQYF.

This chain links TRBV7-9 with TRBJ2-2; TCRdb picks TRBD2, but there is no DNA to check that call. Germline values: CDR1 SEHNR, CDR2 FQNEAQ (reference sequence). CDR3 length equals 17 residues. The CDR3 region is CASSSPGLAGDYGELFF.

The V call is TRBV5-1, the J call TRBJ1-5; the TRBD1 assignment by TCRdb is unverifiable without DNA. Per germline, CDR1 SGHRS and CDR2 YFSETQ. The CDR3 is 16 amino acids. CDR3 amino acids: CASSLGPGTGARSQHF.

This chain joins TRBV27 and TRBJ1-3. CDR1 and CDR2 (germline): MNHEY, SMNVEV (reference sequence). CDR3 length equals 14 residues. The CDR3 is CASSLRARGSTIYF.

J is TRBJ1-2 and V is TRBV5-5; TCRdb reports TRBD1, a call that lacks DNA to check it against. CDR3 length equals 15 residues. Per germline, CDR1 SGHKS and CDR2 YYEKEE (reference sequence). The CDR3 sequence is CASSFRDRERNGYTF.